This section outlines one TCR beta chain sequence together with its context. The clone's antigen remains unknown. Nothing much larger sits one base from this clone, and base qualities are not available. The data were taken from a study of blood T cell repertoires in COVID-19 (dated by TCRdb to about 2020). For the study in its entirety: The collaborator samples originated in the United States, Italy and Spain and spanned the acute and convalescent phases of COVID-19. The material from the prospective study consisted of cDNA or gDNA derived from T cells, B-cell-depleted T cells, or PBMCs. The dataset comprised deeply sampled blood TCRbeta repertoires from subjects exposed to, actively infected with, or recovered from COVID-19. The repertoires were made available in a free public database intended to serve as a resource for research on the immune response to SARS-CoV-2. Samples were obtained from the ongoing ImmuneRACE study (first 160 participants) and from some 1,200 subjects provided by 6 global collaborators. The sample metadata nearly always contained a de-identified subject ID, COVID-19 status, age in years and sex. Where HLA class I and class II types were available, the types were taken from metadata supplied by the sample provider, not from assay-based typing. General conclusions and limits of the study: Clinical and demographic metadata were provided uncurated, with the amount varying by source and participant.

The germline V gene provides CDR1 SGDLS and CDR2 YYNGEE. V was cut back by 3 bases and J by 3 bases, leaving a gap of 16 bases between them. From the cysteine up to the phenylalanine, the CDR3 has a length of 15 residues. The only DNA kept is the CDR3, 45 bases in frame from the first base. TCRbeta CDR3 regions were amplified from genomic DNA using the immunoSEQ Assay, a bias-controlled multiplex PCR. The original pipeline was this. Nucleated cell counts per sample were estimated from amplification of reference gene primers within the assay. To quantify the absolute abundance of each unique TCRbeta CDR3 rearrangement, sequence reads were collapsed and filtered. For each sample, productive Simpson clonality was calculated as the square root of Simpson's diversity index across productive rearrangements. In its TCRdb copy, this immuneACCESS table keeps in-frame sequences only and misses some clones. Where compared with another copy, unresolved V genes explain less than half of these, and the others have no known cause. The V and J calls and clone size come from that table; D and trimming were worked out from the DNA. This sample has about 430,000 clones in its table, and 70% to 90% of those were observed once. Together, the top ten hold 1.2% to 1.5% of the sample.

In the prospective study, participants were about 18 to 100 years old, resided in 25 or so geographic areas of the United States, and were enrolled through a virtual design. In the prospective study, cohorts were assigned on the basis of participant-reported clinical history obtained from a screening survey and a study questionnaire. Exposed participants had been in contact, within 2 weeks of entering the study, with a person who had a PCR-confirmed or clinician-diagnosed case of COVID-19. Mobile phlebotomists in the prospective study collected whole blood, serum and a nasopharyngeal or oropharyngeal swab from every participant. Additional blood draws and questionnaires over an approximately 2-month period could optionally be provided by prospective study participants. Before DNA extraction, prospective study blood samples were shipped either frozen or at room temperature.

Sequenced material: PBMCs or T cells enriched from blood (not recorded which). The TCR originated in a woman in her late teens or twenties who had been exposed to COVID-19. The chain employs TRBV9 and TRBJ2-7; the D gene is possibly TRBD1, with 8 bases matching. The CDR3 is CASSGGGQEFYEQYF. The bases are TGTGCCAGCAGCGGCGGGGGACAGGAGTTCTACGAGCAGTACTTC.